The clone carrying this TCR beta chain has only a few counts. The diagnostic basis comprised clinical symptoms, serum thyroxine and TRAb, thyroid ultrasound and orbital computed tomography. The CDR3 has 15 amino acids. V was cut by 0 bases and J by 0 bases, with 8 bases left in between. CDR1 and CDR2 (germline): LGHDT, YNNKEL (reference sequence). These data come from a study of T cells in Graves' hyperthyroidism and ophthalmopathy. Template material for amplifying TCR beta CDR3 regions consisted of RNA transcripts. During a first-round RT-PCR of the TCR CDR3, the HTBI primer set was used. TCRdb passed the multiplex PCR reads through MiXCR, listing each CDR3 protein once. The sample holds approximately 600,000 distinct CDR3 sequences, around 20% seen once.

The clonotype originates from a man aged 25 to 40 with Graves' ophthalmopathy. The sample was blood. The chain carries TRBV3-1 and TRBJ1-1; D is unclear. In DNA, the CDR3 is TGTGCCAGCAGCCAAGACGGCCGTTTGAACACTGAAGCTTTCTTT. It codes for CASSQDGRLNTEAFF.